Following are 25 T cell receptor beta chains from one sample sequenced in a study of T cell responses to AZD1222 COVID-19 vaccine. This table comes from immunoSEQ multiplex PCR, and its TCRdb copy is limited to in-frame clones, with some not included. This sample has fewer than 110,000 clones, with 86% found just once. The sequencing here drew on peripheral blood, taken on day 0 of AZD1222 vaccination. The receptors were sampled from an adult in good health.

The chain recombines TRBV28 with TRBJ2-7; D gene unclear. The CDR3 covers 13 residues. In germline, CDR1 is MDHEN, CDR2 SYDVKM. V gave up 3 bases and J gave up 0 bases, with 6 bases separating them. This CDR3 reads CASSFSLSYEQYF. In DNA, the CDR3 is TGTGCCAGCAGTTTTAGCCTCTCCTACGAGCAGTACTTC.

This clone was picked up one time. This chain uses TRBV29-1 with TRBJ1-1; the D gene is possibly TRBD1 (6 bases). This CDR3 comprises 15 residues. Deletions cut 2 bases from V and 0 bases from J, with 13 bases between. The germline CDR1 and CDR2 sequences are SQVTM and ANQGSEA. The CDR3 loop is CSVELGTPMNTEAFF. CDR3 coding DNA: TGCAGCGTTGAATTAGGGACACCCATGAACACTGAAGCTTTCTTT.

The chain is built from TRBV7-2 and TRBJ2-3; a weak D match, TRBD2 (5 bases). Germline V lookup: CDR1 SGHTA, CDR2 FQGNSA. This CDR3 has 15 residues. V was trimmed by 3 bases and J by 2 bases, leaving 12 bases between them. CDR3 sequence: CASSLTRVPTDTQYF. The CDR3, as DNA: TGTGCCAGCAGCTTGACGAGGGTCCCCACAGATACGCAGTATTTT. The entire variable domain, with the rest obtained from reference TRBV7-2 and TRBJ2-3, is as follows: GAGVSQSPSNKVTEKGKDVELRCDPISGHTALYWYRQSLGQGLEFLIYFQGNSAPDKSGLPSDRFSAERTGGSVSTLTIQRTQQEDSAVYLCASSLTRVPTDTQYFGPGTRLTVL.

This sequence joins TRBV6-2 or TRBV6-3 and TRBJ2-7, with a weak D call TRBD2 (6 bases). Germline V gives CDR1 MNHEY, CDR2 SVGEGT. The CDR3 runs 14 residues. Trimming pared 5 bases from V and 2 bases from J, leaving 13 bases between. The CDR3 region has the DNA TGTGCCAGCAGTAACACCGGGAGTACCTACGAGCAGTACTTC. Amino acid sequence: CASSNTGSTYEQYF.

V usage is TRBV18 and J usage is TRBJ1-2; D might be TRBD1 (5 bases). CDR1 and CDR2 (germline): KGHSH, LQKENI. Trimming pared 3 bases from V and 3 bases from J, leaving 11 bases between. The CDR3 consists of 14 residues. The CDR3 here is CASSPGTGYYGYTF. CDR3 coding DNA: TGTGCCAGCTCACCGGGCACAGGATACTATGGCTACACCTTC.

This chain links TRBV2 with TRBJ2-7, with 8 positions matching TRBD2. V lost 10 bases, J lost 8 bases, and 16 bases stayed unmatched. The CDR3 sequence is 14 residues long. Germline V gene data show CDR1 as SNHLY and CDR2 as FYNNEI. CDR3 nucleotides: TGTGCCACCGAAAGGACGCGAACGGGAGGGAAGCAGTACTTC. It codes for CATERTRTGGKQYF.

This chain uses TRBV6-5 with TRBJ2-7, with a tentative D call TRBD2 (5 bases). CDR3 length: 13 residues. Trimming removed 2 bases from V and 5 bases from J, with 10 bases in between. In germline, CDR1 is MNHEY, CDR2 SVGAGI. CDR3 coding DNA: TGTGCCAGCAGTTACCCGACTATCCACGAGCAGTACTTC. Translation: CASSYPTIHEQYF.

The V gene is TRBV28, the J gene TRBJ1-2; 10 nucleotides match TRBD1. Trimming removed 7 bases from V and 0 bases from J; junction bases left unmatched: 5. The CDR3 spans 15 residues. The germline V gene encodes CDR1 MDHEN and CDR2 SYDVKM. The CDR3 sequence is CASNVGTGANYGYTF. CDR3 sequence (DNA): TGTGCCAGCAACGTCGGGACAGGGGCTAACTATGGCTACACCTTC.

The rearrangement uses TRBV30 and TRBJ1-6, with D perhaps TRBD1 (5 bases). Per germline, CDR1 GTSNPN and CDR2 SVGIG (reference sequence). V dropped 3 bases and J dropped 3 bases, with 12 bases sitting between them. CDR3 size: 15 residues. CDR3 DNA sequence: TGTGCCTGGAGCGGGACGGTATTCTATAATTCACCCCTCCACTTT. As protein: CAWSGTVFYNSPLHF.

The chain is built from TRBV6-4 and TRBJ1-2, with 10 bases that match TRBD1. Germline V lookup: CDR1 MRHNA, CDR2 SNTAGT. The CDR3 has 15 amino acids. Unmatched junction bases numbered 5, after V lost 0 bases and J lost 7 bases. The CDR3 region has the DNA TGTGCCAGCAGTGACTCGGGACAGGGGACATTTGGCTACACCTTC. This gives the protein CASSDSGQGTFGYTF.

Of note for this clone: Other nucleotide sequences from this sample produce the same CDR3. The V and J genes are TRBV19 and TRBJ2-7, with unresolved D. Trimming took off 5 bases at V and 4 bases at J, with 6 bases between the two ends. The CDR3 sequence is 11 residues long. Germline values: CDR1 LNHDA, CDR2 SQIVND (reference sequence). The chain's CDR3 is CASSSGYEQYF. CDR3 DNA sequence: TGTGCCAGTAGTTCAGGATACGAGCAGTACTTC.

The chain joins TRBV30 to TRBJ2-3, with D unclear. This CDR3 has 11 residues. From germline, CDR1 is GTSNPN and CDR2 SVGIG (reference sequence). The germline V and J ends were trimmed by 5 bases and 6 bases, with 9 bases remaining between them. The CDR3 spells CAWGLRDTQYF. The CDR3 coding sequence is TGTGCCTGGGGGCTCCGGGATACGCAGTATTTT.

The chain uses TRBV27 and TRBJ1-1; D perhaps matches TRBD1 (5 bases). CDR1 and CDR2 (germline): MNHEY, SMNVEV (reference sequence). The length of the CDR3 is 14 residues. V lost 5 bases and J lost 4, with 14 bases in between. CDR3 loop: CASSPGSGGTEAFF. CDR3 in DNA: TGTGCCAGCAGTCCGGGTTCCGGGGGCACTGAAGCTTTCTTT.

This clone occurred once. V gene TRBV5-1 combines with J gene TRBJ2-4, with D possibly TRBD2 on 6 matching bases. Germline V gene lookup returns CDR1 SGHRS and CDR2 YFSETQ. The length of the CDR3 is 15 residues. Trimming pared 3 bases from V and 5 bases from J, leaving 15 bases between. The CDR3 coding sequence is TGCGCCAGCAGCTCCGTCGGGGGTTATCAAAACATTCAGTACTTC. Protein: CASSSVGGYQNIQYF.

The V gene is TRBV3-1 (or the pseudogene TRBV3-2), the J gene TRBJ1-5; 7 bases match TRBD1. The germline gives CDR1 LGHDT, CDR2 YNNKEL (reference sequence). This CDR3 is built from 14 residues. Unmatched junction bases numbered 4, after V lost 6 bases and J lost 2 bases. CDR3 nucleotide sequence: TGTGCCAGCAGGGGAGGGGGCGGCAATCAGCCCCAGCATTTT. Its protein product is CASRGGGGNQPQHF.

V usage is TRBV30 and J usage is TRBJ1-6; D is perhaps TRBD1 (5 bases). V lost 5 bases to trimming and J lost 10 bases, with 15 bases between them. Germline V gene sequence: CDR1 GTSNPN, CDR2 SVGIG (reference sequence). The CDR3 contains 13 residues. The CDR3 loop reads CAWCWQGGSPLHF. Here the CDR3 DNA reads TGTGCCTGGTGTTGGCAGGGTGGGTCACCCCTCCACTTT.

This clone appeared a single time. V and J are TRBV7-9 and TRBJ1-2; 7 bases map to TRBD1. V lost 5 bases, J lost 2 bases, and 5 bases stayed unmatched. The V gene's germline CDR1 is SEHNR and CDR2 FQNEAQ (reference sequence). CDR3 length equals 14 residues. In DNA, the CDR3 is TGTGCCAGCAGCCAAGAGACAGGGAACTATGGCTACACCTTC. Residues: CASSQETGNYGYTF.

This chain links TRBV6-2 or TRBV6-3 with TRBJ2-7, with 9 bases that match TRBD1. The CDR3 is 13 amino acids. J lost 6 bases, V lost 4 bases, and 4 bases had no gene match. Germline V lookup: CDR1 MNHEY, CDR2 SVGEGT. CDR3 loop: CASSLQGALEQYF. CDR3 nucleotide sequence: TGTGCCAGCAGTTTACAGGGGGCTCTCGAGCAGTACTTC.

J is TRBJ2-1 and V is TRBV10-3, with D hard to call. The CDR3 sequence is 15 residues long. With 0 bases removed from V and 7 bases from J, the gap between germline ends came to 13 bases. CDR1 and CDR2 from the germline V gene are ENHRY and SYGVKD. CDR3 nucleotides: TGTGCCATCAGTGAGTCGGCTAGTACTGATAATGAGCAGTTCTTC. It specifies CAISESASTDNEQFF.

The J gene is TRBJ2-7, the V gene TRBV12-2. TRBV12-2 is described as a pseudogene. The CDR3 contains 18 residues. CDR3 residues: CASRLALARQSHSYEQYF. CDR3 sequence (DNA): TGTGCAAGTCGCTTAGCGCTTGCTCGCCAGAGTCACTCCTACGAGCAGTACTTC.

The genes are TRBV5-1 and TRBJ1-1; 8 nucleotides match TRBD1. Germline trimming cut 1 base from V and 7 bases from J; bases unmatched to any gene: 9. This CDR3 comprises 15 residues. Germline loops: CDR1 SGHRS, CDR2 YFSETQ. For the CDR3, the DNA is TGCGCCAGCAGCTTGACGGTTACAGGGGGAAGTGAAGCTTTCTTT. Encoded protein: CASSLTVTGGSEAFF.

This clone was detected only a few times. The rearrangement joins TRBV7-2 to TRBJ1-2; D remains ambiguous. CDR1 is SGHTA and CDR2 is FQGNSA in the germline V gene. V shed 1 base and J shed 5 bases, with 8 bases lying between them. The CDR3 is 13 amino acids. The CDR3 coding sequence is TGTGCCAGCAGCTTAGATCCAAAGTATGGCTACACCTTC. It codes for CASSLDPKYGYTF.

V and J are TRBV4-2 and TRBJ1-1; D ambiguous. Germline lookup yields CDR1 LGHNA and CDR2 YNFKEQ. Trimming took 0 bases from V and 1 from J, leaving 6 bases between them. The CDR3 is made up of 14 amino acids. CDR3 protein: CASSQDVRNTEAFF. The DNA of the CDR3 is TGTGCCAGCAGCCAAGACGTCAGGAACACTGAAGCTTTCTTT.

This sequence joins TRBV7-2 and TRBJ2-1; D unclear. The CDR3 runs to 13 residues. Germline CDR1 and CDR2: SGHTA and FQGNSA. V was cut by 1 base and J by 7 bases, with 8 bases left in between. The CDR3 sequence: CASSLVPANEQFF. CDR3 DNA: TGTGCCAGCAGCTTAGTCCCGGCGAATGAGCAGTTCTTC.

The rearrangement joins TRBV4-1 to TRBJ2-1; 11 bases align to TRBD2. The V gene end was trimmed by 4 bases and the J gene end by 3 bases; junction bases not matched to a gene: 8. Per the germline V gene, CDR1 is MGHRA and CDR2 is YSYEKL. The CDR3 extends over 17 amino acids. The CDR3: CASSPPVGTSGYNEQFF. The DNA for the CDR3 is TGCGCCAGCAGCCCTCCAGTCGGGACTAGCGGCTACAATGAGCAGTTCTTC.